The 20 T cell receptor beta chains reported below all come from one sample, sequenced in a study of cytomegalovirus exposure and HLA in healthy donors. The PCR employed 60 Vbeta primers together with 13 Jbeta primers. Measured with immunoSEQ multiplex PCR; TCRdb has only the in-frame clones, and not every one. In the table there are roughly 200,000 clones, roughly 84% of which are singletons. The source material was PBMCs. The receptors derive from a boy between 2 and 15 years old in good health and CMV-seronegative.

CDR3 sequence: CASSLVTGQQFF. The CDR3 bases are TGTGCCAGCAGCTTAGTCACAGGGCAGCAGTTCTTC. The chain has TRBV11-2 and TRBJ2-1; tentatively, D is TRBD1 (6 bases). The CDR3 covers 12 residues. From germline, CDR1 is SGHAT and CDR2 FQNNGV. Trimming cost V 1 base and J 11 bases, with 9 bases left between them.

This chain connects TRBV30 to TRBJ2-1; D unresolved. The length of the CDR3 is 11 residues. From germline, CDR1 is GTSNPN and CDR2 SVGIG (reference sequence). Trimming pared 3 bases from V and 8 bases from J, leaving 8 bases between. CDR3 DNA sequence: TGTGCCTGGAGATCGGTGCATGAGCAGTTCTTC. Translation gives CAWRSVHEQFF.

V usage is TRBV7-9 and J usage is TRBJ2-5; TRBD1 matches at 9 bases. Trimming removed 5 bases from V and 2 bases from J; junction bases left unmatched: 6. CDR3 length: 15 residues. Germline lookup yields CDR1 SEHNR and CDR2 FQNEAQ (reference sequence). This chain's CDR3 is CASSNRQGGQETQYF. The CDR3 coding sequence is TGTGCCAGCAGCAACAGACAGGGGGGGCAAGAGACCCAGTACTTC.

DNA of the CDR3: TGTGCCAGCAGCTCTCGGGGGAGCACAGATACGCAGTATTTT. This sequence encodes CASSSRGSTDTQYF. V is TRBV9 and J is TRBJ2-3; D perhaps matches TRBD2 (6 bases). Looked up from germline, CDR1 is SGDLS and CDR2 is YYNGEE. V gave up 4 bases and J gave up 0 bases, with 9 bases separating them. CDR3 length: 14 residues.

The J gene is TRBJ2-1, the V gene TRBV19, with 8 positions matching TRBD1. The CDR3 has 14 amino acids. Germline loops: CDR1 LNHDA, CDR2 SQIVND (reference sequence). Losses at the gene ends were 4 bases for V and 5 bases for J; bases not matched to a gene: 4. This CDR3 is CASSKLDRDNEQFF. The CDR3 bases are TGTGCCAGTAGTAAACTGGACAGGGACAATGAGCAGTTCTTC.

As for this clone: One end of the junction varies from germline; a read error may be responsible. The V gene is TRBV7-7, the J gene TRBJ2-1; 15 bases agree with TRBD2. The CDR3 sequence is 16 residues long. In germline, CDR1 is SSHAT, CDR2 FNYEAQ (reference sequence). CDR3: CASSLSGLAGGDEQFF. Written as DNA, the CDR3 is TGTGCTAGCAGCTTATCCGGACTAGCGGGGGGGGATGAGCAGTTCTTC.

The chain has TRBV7-6 and TRBJ2-2; 9 bases line up with TRBD1. The CDR3 is made up of 14 amino acids. Germline-derived CDR1 and CDR2 are SGHVS and FNYEAQ. Trimming cost V 10 bases and J 7 bases; bases outside gene matches: 10. The CDR3 reads CATSRDREDGELFF. The CDR3 DNA reads as TGTGCCACCTCCCGGGACAGGGAGGACGGGGAGCTGTTTTTT.

The chain links TRBV6-5 to TRBJ2-1; no firm D call. Germline loops: CDR1 MNHEY, CDR2 SVGAGI. The CDR3 runs to 14 residues. Trimming removed 2 bases at V and 9 bases at J, with 14 bases between. The CDR3 is CASSYNPPGGEQFF. Written as DNA, the CDR3 is TGTGCCAGCAGTTACAACCCCCCTGGCGGTGAGCAGTTCTTC.

The gene calls are TRBV29-1 and TRBJ2-7; 7 bases align to TRBD2. V was pared by 6 bases and J by 5 bases, with 16 bases of the junction left unmatched. In germline, CDR1 is SQVTM, CDR2 ANQGSEA. The CDR3 has 15 amino acids. CDR3 region: CSVTGGSGSRNEQYF. CDR3 DNA sequence: TGCAGCGTGACTGGGGGTAGCGGGTCTCGGAACGAGCAGTACTTC.

CDR3 in amino acids: CACQETGAGSYGYTF. Written as DNA, the CDR3 is TGTGCCTGTCAGGAAACAGGGGCAGGAAGCTATGGCTACACCTTC. The rearrangement links TRBV30 to TRBJ1-2; 7 bases are a match to TRBD1. The V segment lost 6 bases and the J segment 4 bases; nucleotides outside the gene matches: 14. The CDR3 consists of 15 residues. The V gene's germline CDR1 is GTSNPN and CDR2 SVGIG (reference sequence).

The chain couples TRBV7-9 to TRBJ2-3, with 7 bases lining up with TRBD1. This CDR3 has 15 amino acids. V shed 3 bases and J 2 bases; nucleotides not matched to a gene: 5. CDR1 is SEHNR, CDR2 FQNEAQ, per germline (reference sequence). Here the CDR3 DNA reads TGTGCCAGCAGCTTGGGACAGCTTTCCACAGATACGCAGTATTTT. Its translation: CASSLGQLSTDTQYF. Together with reference TRBV7-9 and TRBJ2-3, the CDR3 gives the full variable domain: DTGVSQNPRHKITKRGQNVTFRCDPISEHNRLYWYRQTLGQGPEFLTYFQNEAQLEKSRLLSDRFSAERPKGSFSTLEIQRTEQGDSAMYLCASSLGQLSTDTQYFGPGTRLTVL.

V and J are TRBV30 and TRBJ1-1; no clear D gene. The CDR3 has 13 amino acids. Trimming cost V 0 bases and J 1 base, with 6 bases left between them. From germline, CDR1 is GTSNPN and CDR2 SVGIG (reference sequence). CDR3: CAWSVLWNTEAFF. Here the CDR3 DNA reads TGTGCCTGGAGTGTTCTGTGGAACACTGAAGCTTTCTTT.

This chain uses TRBV30 with TRBJ1-6, with 7 bases fitting TRBD1. Trimming removed 7 bases from V and 9 bases from J; junction bases left unmatched: 6. Germline CDR1 reads GTSNPN; CDR2 reads SVGIG (reference sequence). The CDR3 contains 12 residues. The CDR3 DNA follows: TGTGCCTCTTCAGGGGGGAGTTCACCCCTCCACTTT. Its translation is CASSGGSSPLHF.

The chain couples TRBV7-9 to TRBJ2-3, with 8 bases fitting TRBD2. V lost 11 bases to trimming and J lost 1 base; unmatched junction nucleotides: 8. The germline V gene has CDR1 SEHNR and CDR2 FQNEAQ (reference sequence). This CDR3 contains 14 residues. As DNA, the CDR3 is TGTGCCGGCTCGGCTAGCGGGCGCACAGATACGCAGTATTTT. Residues: CAGSASGRTDTQYF.

DNA of the CDR3: TGTGCCTGGAGTCCGGGACTAGCGGTGTACGAGCAGTACTTC. This translates into CAWSPGLAVYEQYF. This chain connects TRBV30 to TRBJ2-7; 11 positions agree with TRBD2. CDR3 length: 14 residues. J lost 4 bases, V lost 2 bases, and 4 bases had no gene match. The germline V gene has CDR1 GTSNPN and CDR2 SVGIG (reference sequence).

The chain is built from TRBV30 and TRBJ2-7, with D perhaps TRBD2 (6 bases). Trimming took off 2 bases at V and 4 bases at J, with 12 bases between the two ends. Germline V gene data show CDR1 as GTSNPN and CDR2 as SVGIG (reference sequence). This CDR3 comprises 13 residues. The CDR3 sequence: CAWSTEGGYEQYF. In nucleotides, the CDR3 is TGTGCCTGGAGTACGGAGGGAGGATACGAGCAGTACTTC.

This rearrangement joins TRBV30 to TRBJ2-7, with D possibly TRBD2 on 6 matching bases. There are 14 residues in the CDR3. CDR1 GTSNPN and CDR2 SVGIG come from the germline V gene (reference sequence). V lost 0 bases and J lost 5, with 14 bases in between. CDR3 protein: CAWSVRAGWDEQYF. Here the CDR3 DNA reads TGTGCCTGGAGTGTACGGGCGGGGTGGGACGAGCAGTACTTC. The variable domain in full, completed from reference TRBV30 and TRBJ2-7, reads SQTIHQWPATLVQPVGSPLSLECTVEGTSNPNLYWYRQAAGRGLQLLFYSVGIGQISSEVPQNLSASRPQDRQFILSSKKLLLSDSGFYLCAWSVRAGWDEQYFGPGTRLTVT.

The chain employs TRBV25-1 and TRBJ2-5; D may be TRBD2 (5 bases). Trimming removed 5 bases from V and 5 bases from J, with 18 bases in between. The germline CDR1 and CDR2 sequences are MGHDK and SYGVNS. The CDR3 contains 15 residues. This CDR3 reads CASSSVGLGVETQYF. The CDR3, as DNA: TGTGCCAGCAGTTCTGTAGGGCTCGGGGTGGAGACCCAGTACTTC.

This rearrangement joins TRBV4-1 to TRBJ2-5, with a possible D match to TRBD1 (6 bases). The germline V and J ends were trimmed by 2 bases and 1 base, with 11 bases remaining between them. The germline V gene has CDR1 MGHRA and CDR2 YSYEKL. The CDR3 has 15 amino acids. The CDR3 DNA reads as TGCGCCAGCAGCCAAAATGGACAGCTCCAAGAGACCCAGTACTTC. Translating it yields CASSQNGQLQETQYF.

The chain is built from TRBV4-1 and TRBJ2-1; 7 bases match TRBD2. The germline gives CDR1 MGHRA, CDR2 YSYEKL. The V gene end was trimmed by 1 base and the J gene end by 0 bases; junction bases not matched to a gene: 6. This CDR3 has 17 amino acids. CDR3 residues: CASSQGGGSSSYNEQFF. The CDR3 nucleotides are TGCGCCAGCAGCCAAGGGGGGGGGTCGAGCTCCTACAATGAGCAGTTCTTC.